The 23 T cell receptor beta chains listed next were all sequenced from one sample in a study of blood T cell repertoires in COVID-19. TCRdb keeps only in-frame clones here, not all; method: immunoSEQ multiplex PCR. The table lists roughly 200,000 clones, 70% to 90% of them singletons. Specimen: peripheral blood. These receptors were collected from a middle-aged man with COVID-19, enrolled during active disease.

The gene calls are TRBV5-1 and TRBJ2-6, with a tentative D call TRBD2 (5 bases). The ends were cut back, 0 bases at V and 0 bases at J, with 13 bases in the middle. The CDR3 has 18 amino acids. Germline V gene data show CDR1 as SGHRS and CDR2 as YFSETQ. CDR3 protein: CASSLAPGLSSGANVLTF. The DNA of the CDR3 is TGCGCCAGCAGCTTGGCCCCGGGATTGAGCTCTGGGGCCAACGTCCTGACTTTC.

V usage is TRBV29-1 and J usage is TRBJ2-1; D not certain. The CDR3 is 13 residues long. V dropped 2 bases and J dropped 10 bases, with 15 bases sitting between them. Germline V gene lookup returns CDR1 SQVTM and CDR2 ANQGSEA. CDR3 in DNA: TGCAGCGTTGAAATATTTGCCACACCCGAGCAGTTCTTC. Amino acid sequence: CSVEIFATPEQFF.

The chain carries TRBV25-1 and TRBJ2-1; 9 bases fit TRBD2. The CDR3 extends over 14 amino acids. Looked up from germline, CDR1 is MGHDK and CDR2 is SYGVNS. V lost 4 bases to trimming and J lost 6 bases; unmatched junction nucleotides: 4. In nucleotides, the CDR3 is TGTGCCAGCAGTGCCAGGACTAGCGTCAATGAGCAGTTCTTC. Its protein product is CASSARTSVNEQFF.

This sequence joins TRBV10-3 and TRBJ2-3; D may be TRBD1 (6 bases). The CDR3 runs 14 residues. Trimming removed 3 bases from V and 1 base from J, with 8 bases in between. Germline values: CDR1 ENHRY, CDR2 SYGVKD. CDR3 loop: CAISDNRGTDTQYF. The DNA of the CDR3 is TGTGCCATCAGTGACAACAGGGGCACAGATACGCAGTATTTT.

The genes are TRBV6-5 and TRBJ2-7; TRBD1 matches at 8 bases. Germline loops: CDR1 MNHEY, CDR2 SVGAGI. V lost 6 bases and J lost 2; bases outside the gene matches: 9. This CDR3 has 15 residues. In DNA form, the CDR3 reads TGTGCCAGCAGCCTCGGACAGGGAAGTCCCTACGAGCAGTACTTC. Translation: CASSLGQGSPYEQYF.

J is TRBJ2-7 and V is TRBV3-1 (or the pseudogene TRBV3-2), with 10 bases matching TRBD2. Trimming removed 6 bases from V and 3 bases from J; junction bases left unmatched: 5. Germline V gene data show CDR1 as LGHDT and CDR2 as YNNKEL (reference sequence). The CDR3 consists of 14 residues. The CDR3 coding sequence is TGTGCCAGCAGTCAACTAGCGGGAAACTACGAGCAGTACTTC. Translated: CASSQLAGNYEQYF.

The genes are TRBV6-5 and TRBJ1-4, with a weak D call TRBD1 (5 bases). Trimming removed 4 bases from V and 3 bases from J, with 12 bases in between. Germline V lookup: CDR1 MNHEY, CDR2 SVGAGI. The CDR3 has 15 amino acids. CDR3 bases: TGTGCCAGCAGTTTGGAGGGGACGGCTAATGAAAAACTGTTTTTT. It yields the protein CASSLEGTANEKLFF.

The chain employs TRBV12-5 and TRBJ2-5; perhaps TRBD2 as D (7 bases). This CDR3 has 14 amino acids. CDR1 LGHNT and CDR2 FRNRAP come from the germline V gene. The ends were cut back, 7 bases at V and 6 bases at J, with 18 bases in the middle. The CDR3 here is CASALDGGAKTQYF. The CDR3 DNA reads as TGTGCTAGTGCCCTGGATGGGGGGGCGAAGACCCAGTACTTC.

The CDR3 loop reads CASSPGRGGNEQFF. The CDR3 coding sequence is TGTGCCAGCAGCCCAGGGAGGGGCGGCAATGAGCAGTTCTTC. The J gene is TRBJ2-1, the V gene TRBV7-3; 7 bases line up with TRBD2. Germline CDR1 SGHTA, CDR2 FQGTGA. The ends lost 5 bases at V and 6 bases at J; junction bases unmatched: 7. This CDR3 region has 14 residues.

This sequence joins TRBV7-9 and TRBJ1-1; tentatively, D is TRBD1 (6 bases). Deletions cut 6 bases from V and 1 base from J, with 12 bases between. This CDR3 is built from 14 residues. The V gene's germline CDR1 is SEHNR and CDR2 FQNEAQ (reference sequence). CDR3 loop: CASSPTGSNTEAFF. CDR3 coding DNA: TGTGCCAGCAGTCCGACAGGCTCGAACACTGAAGCTTTCTTT. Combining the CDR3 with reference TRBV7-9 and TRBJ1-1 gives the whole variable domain DTGVSQNPRHKITKRGQNVTFRCDPISEHNRLYWYRQTLGQGPEFLTYFQNEAQLEKSRLLSDRFSAERPKGSFSTLEIQRTEQGDSAMYLCASSPTGSNTEAFFGQGTRLTVV.

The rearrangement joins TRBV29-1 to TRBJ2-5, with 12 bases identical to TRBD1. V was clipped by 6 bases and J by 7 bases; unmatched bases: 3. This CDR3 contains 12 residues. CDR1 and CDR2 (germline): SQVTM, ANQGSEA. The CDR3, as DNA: TGCAGCGTCCGGGGACAGGGGGCGACCCAGTACTTC. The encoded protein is CSVRGQGATQYF.

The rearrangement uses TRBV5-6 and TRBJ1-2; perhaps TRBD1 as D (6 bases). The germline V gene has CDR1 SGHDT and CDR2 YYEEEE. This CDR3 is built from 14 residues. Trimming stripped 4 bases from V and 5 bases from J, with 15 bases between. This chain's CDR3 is CASSIDRSRYGYTF. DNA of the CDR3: TGTGCCAGCAGCATTGACAGGTCTCGGTATGGCTACACCTTC.

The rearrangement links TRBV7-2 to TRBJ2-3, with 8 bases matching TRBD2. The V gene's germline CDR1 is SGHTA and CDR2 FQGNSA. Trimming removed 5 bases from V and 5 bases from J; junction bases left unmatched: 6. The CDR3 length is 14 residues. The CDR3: CASSPGLVQDTQYF. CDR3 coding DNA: TGTGCCAGCAGCCCGGGACTAGTTCAAGATACGCAGTATTTT.

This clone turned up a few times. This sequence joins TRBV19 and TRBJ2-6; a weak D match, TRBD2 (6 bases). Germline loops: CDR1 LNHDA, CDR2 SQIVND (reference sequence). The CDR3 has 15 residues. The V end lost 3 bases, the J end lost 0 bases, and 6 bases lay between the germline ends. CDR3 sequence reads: CASSMGGSGANVLTF. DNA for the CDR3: TGTGCCAGTAGTATGGGGGGCTCTGGGGCCAACGTCCTGACTTTC.

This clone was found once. CDR3 nucleotides: TGTGCCAGCTCACCAAACAGGGAAGCCTACGAGCAGTACTTC. Amino acids: CASSPNREAYEQYF. The J gene is TRBJ2-7, the V gene TRBV18, with TRBD1 as a possible D gene (6 bases). Trimming pared 2 bases from V and 2 bases from J, leaving 10 bases between. Germline V gene sequence: CDR1 KGHSH, CDR2 LQKENI. The CDR3 runs 14 residues.

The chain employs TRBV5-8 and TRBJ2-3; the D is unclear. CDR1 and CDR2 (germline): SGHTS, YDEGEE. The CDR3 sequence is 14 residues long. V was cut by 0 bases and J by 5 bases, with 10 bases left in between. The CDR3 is CASSLAGSRDTQYF. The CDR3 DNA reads TGTGCCAGCAGCTTGGCCGGTTCTAGAGATACGCAGTATTTT.

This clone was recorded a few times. The CDR3 bases are TGTGCCAGCAGCTTGTGGGGGGTTAGCACAGATACGCAGTATTTT. Amino acid sequence: CASSLWGVSTDTQYF. The V and J genes are TRBV5-8 and TRBJ2-3, with D maybe TRBD2 (6 bases). V was clipped by 1 base and J by 0 bases, with 9 bases between them. The CDR3 is made up of 15 amino acids. CDR1 is SGHTS, CDR2 YDEGEE, per germline.

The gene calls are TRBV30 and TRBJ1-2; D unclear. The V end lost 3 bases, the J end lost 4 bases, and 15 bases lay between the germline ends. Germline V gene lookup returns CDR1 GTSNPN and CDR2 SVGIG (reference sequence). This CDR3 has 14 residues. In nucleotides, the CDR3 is TGTGCCTGGAGACCCGAGACATCCCTCTATGGCTACACCTTC. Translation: CAWRPETSLYGYTF.

The CDR3 nucleotides read TGTGCCAGCAGCAGTACGGTCGATACGCAGTATTTT. Its protein product is CASSSTVDTQYF. The genes are TRBV5-4 and TRBJ2-3; D not certain. The CDR3 totals 12 residues. Germline V gene sequence: CDR1 SGHNT, CDR2 YYREEE (reference sequence). Between the trimmed V and J ends, which lost 4 bases and 6 bases, there was a span of 9 bases.

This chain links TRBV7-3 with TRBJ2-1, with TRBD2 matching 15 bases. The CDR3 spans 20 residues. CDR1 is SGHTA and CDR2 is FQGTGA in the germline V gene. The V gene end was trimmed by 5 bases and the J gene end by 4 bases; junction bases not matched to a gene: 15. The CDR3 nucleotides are TGTGCCAGCAGCAAACCGGGACTAGCGGGGGGCAACCTCGATTACAATGAGCAGTTCTTC. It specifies CASSKPGLAGGNLDYNEQFF.

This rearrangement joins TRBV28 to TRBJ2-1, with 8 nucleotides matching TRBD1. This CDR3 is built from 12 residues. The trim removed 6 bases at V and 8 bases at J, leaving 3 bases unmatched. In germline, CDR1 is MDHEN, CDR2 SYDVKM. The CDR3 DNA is TGTGCCAGCAGAATCAGGGGGCATGAGCAGTTCTTC. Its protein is CASRIRGHEQFF.

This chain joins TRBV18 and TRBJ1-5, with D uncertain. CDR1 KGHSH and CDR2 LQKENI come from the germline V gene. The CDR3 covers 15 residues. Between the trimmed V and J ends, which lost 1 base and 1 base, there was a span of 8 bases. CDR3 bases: TGTGCCAGCTCACCACGCCCGGGGAGCAATCAGCCCCAGCATTTT. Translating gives CASSPRPGSNQPQHF.

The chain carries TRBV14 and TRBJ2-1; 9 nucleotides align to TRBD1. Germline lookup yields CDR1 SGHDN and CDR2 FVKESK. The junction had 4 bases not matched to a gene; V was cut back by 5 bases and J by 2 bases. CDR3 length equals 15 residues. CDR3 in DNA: TGTGCCAGCAGCGTCGGACAGGGGCCCTACAATGAGCAGTTCTTC. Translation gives CASSVGQGPYNEQFF.